The 25 T cell receptor beta chains reported below all come from one sample, sequenced in a study of T cells in localized non-small cell lung cancer. Sequencing used immunoSEQ multiplex PCR; TCRdb keeps in-frame clones, though not all of them. The sample records about 19,000 clones, around 83% being singletons. Specimen: peripheral blood, collected before any cancer treatment. These receptors came from a female donor older than 55 with stage I lung adenocarcinoma.

The chain couples TRBV5-8 to TRBJ2-2, with D perhaps matching TRBD1 (6 bases). Germline values: CDR1 SGHTS, CDR2 YDEGEE. V lost 1 base, J lost 4 bases, and 14 bases lay in between. The length of the CDR3 is 16 residues. CDR3 sequence (DNA): TGTGCCAGCAGCTTGACCGGGACACCCTCCACCGGGGAGCTGTTTTTT. Protein product: CASSLTGTPSTGELFF.

The rearrangement links TRBV11-1 to TRBJ1-1, with unresolved D. The germline V and J ends were trimmed by 2 bases and 3 bases, with 16 bases remaining between them. Germline V lookup: CDR1 SGHAT, CDR2 FQDESV (reference sequence). The CDR3 loop spans 16 amino acids. CDR3 bases: TGTGCCAGCAGCTTAAGGAGGGCAAGGTGGGACACTGAAGCTTTCTTT. Its translation: CASSLRRARWDTEAFF.

V gene TRBV30 combines with J gene TRBJ1-4; 7 bases are a match to TRBD1. Germline CDR1 is GTSNPN and CDR2 is SVGIG (reference sequence). CDR3 size: 18 residues. V lost 4 bases, J lost 0 bases, and 14 bases stayed unmatched. CDR3 region: CAWTRGQHTGTTNEKLFF. For the CDR3, the DNA is TGTGCCTGGACTAGGGGACAGCACACCGGTACAACTAATGAAAAACTGTTTTTT.

This clone has a handful of counts. The chain couples TRBV9 to TRBJ1-2, with no clear D. Trimming took off 1 base at V and 4 bases at J, with 8 bases between the two ends. The germline gives CDR1 SGDLS, CDR2 YYNGEE. CDR3 length: 13 amino acids. The CDR3 reads CASSVNIGYGYTF. As DNA, the CDR3 is TGTGCCAGCAGCGTAAACATCGGCTATGGCTACACCTTC. Full variable domain (remainder filled in from reference TRBV9 and TRBJ1-2): DSGVTQTPKHLITATGQRVTLRCSPRSGDLSVYWYQQSLDQGLQFLIQYYNGEERAKGNILERFSAQQFPDLHSELNLSSLELGDSALYFCASSVNIGYGYTFGSGTRLTVV.

The chain joins TRBV10-1 to TRBJ1-1; D perhaps matches TRBD1 (5 bases). Trimming stripped 7 bases from V and 0 bases from J, with 21 bases between. Germline CDR1 and CDR2: WNHNN and SYGVQD (reference sequence). The CDR3 has 17 amino acids. The CDR3 nucleotides read TGCGCCAGCACGGGGACCGGGAAAACCGTGATGAACACTGAAGCTTTCTTT. This translates into CASTGTGKTVMNTEAFF.

The genes are TRBV18 and TRBJ2-3; D uncertain. The ends were cut back, 4 bases at V and 2 bases at J, with 10 bases in the middle. CDR1 and CDR2 (germline): KGHSH, LQKENI. The CDR3 is 14 residues long. CDR3 coding DNA: TGTGCCAGCTCACTCGACCGAGTCACAGATACGCAGTATTTT. Its translation is CASSLDRVTDTQYF.

This clone came up a few times. The chain has TRBV19 and TRBJ2-3, with D maybe TRBD1 (6 bases). The V end lost 9 bases, the J end lost 6 bases, and 10 bases lay between the germline ends. There are 11 residues in the CDR3. Germline-derived CDR1 and CDR2 are LNHDA and SQIVND (reference sequence). CDR3 residues: CASRQVDTQYF. The DNA of the CDR3 is TGTGCCAGCCGACAGGTGGATACGCAGTATTTT. Full variable domain (outside the CDR3, taken from reference TRBV19 and TRBJ2-3): DGGITQSPKYLFRKEGQNVTLSCEQNLNHDAMYWYRQDPGQGLRLIYYSQIVNDFQKGDIAEGYSVSREKKESFPLTVTSAQKNPTAFYLCASRQVDTQYFGPGTRLTVL.

V and J are TRBV6-5 and TRBJ1-2, with D maybe TRBD1 (5 bases). Germline CDR1 reads MNHEY; CDR2 reads SVGAGI. V was trimmed by 0 bases and J by 6 bases, leaving 8 bases between them. The CDR3 extends over 13 amino acids. CDR3 in DNA: TGTGCCAGCAGTTACTCTACCAGGGATGGCTACACCTTC. It translates to CASSYSTRDGYTF.

The chain couples TRBV19 to TRBJ1-2; 12 nucleotides align to TRBD1. This CDR3 has 15 residues. The trim removed 8 bases at V and 8 bases at J, leaving 12 bases unmatched. Germline V lookup: CDR1 LNHDA, CDR2 SQIVND (reference sequence). The DNA of the CDR3 is TGTGCCAGTCTATCCGGGACAGGGGGCTTGTCAGGCTACACCTTC. It translates to CASLSGTGGLSGYTF.

The chain's CDR3 is CASSQSTGTSYEQYF. In nucleotides, the CDR3 is TGTGCCAGCTCACAATCGACAGGGACCAGTTACGAGCAGTACTTC. The chain links TRBV18 to TRBJ2-7; TRBD1 matches 7 bases. CDR1 and CDR2 from the germline V gene are KGHSH and LQKENI. V was clipped by 4 bases and J by 4 bases; unmatched bases: 10. The CDR3 runs to 15 residues.

This chain joins TRBV5-1 and TRBJ1-1; D gene ambiguous. Germline V gene data show CDR1 as SGHRS and CDR2 as YFSETQ. The CDR3 is 13 amino acids. V lost 4 bases to trimming and J lost 1 base, with 8 bases between them. The CDR3 here is CASSPRENTEAFF. The CDR3 DNA is TGCGCCAGCAGCCCACGCGAGAACACTGAAGCTTTCTTT.

V and J are TRBV18 and TRBJ2-7; the D is unclear. This CDR3 spans 13 amino acids. CDR1 is KGHSH, CDR2 LQKENI, per germline. CDR3 protein: CATAYPSSYEQYF. The CDR3 bases are TGTGCTACAGCTTATCCGAGTAGTTACGAGCAGTACTTC.

J is TRBJ1-1 and V is TRBV6-9; no definite D call. Germline CDR1 MNHGY, CDR2 SVAAGI. The ends were cut back, 3 bases at V and 1 base at J, with 12 bases in the middle. CDR3 length: 15 amino acids. In DNA form, the CDR3 reads TGTGCCAGCAGTTACGCGGTGGACGAGAACACTGAAGCTTTCTTT. Residues: CASSYAVDENTEAFF.

The chain combines TRBV6-1 with TRBJ1-2; D may be TRBD1 (5 bases). Germline values: CDR1 MNHNS, CDR2 SASEGT. Trimming stripped 0 bases from V and 4 bases from J, with 15 bases between. This CDR3 region has 16 residues. CDR3 sequence: CASSEAGRVGPYGYTF. The CDR3 DNA reads TGTGCCAGCAGTGAAGCTGGCAGGGTAGGCCCCTATGGCTACACCTTC.

This sequence joins TRBV14 and TRBJ2-2, with 14 bases matching TRBD2. This CDR3 is built from 21 residues. Germline values: CDR1 SGHDN, CDR2 FVKESK. With V trimmed by 1 base and J by 2 bases, 12 bases remained unmatched. The CDR3 region is CASSQVSGTSGGQSNTGELFF. For the CDR3, the DNA is TGTGCCAGCAGCCAAGTTAGCGGGACTAGCGGGGGACAAAGCAACACCGGGGAGCTGTTTTTT.

This chain connects TRBV29-1 to TRBJ1-1; 8 bases line up with TRBD1. Germline lookup yields CDR1 SQVTM and CDR2 ANQGSEA. The CDR3 totals 15 residues. The ends lost 1 base at V and 5 bases at J; junction bases unmatched: 9. CDR3: CSVEGTTGGRTEAFF. The CDR3 DNA sequence: TGCAGCGTTGAAGGTACAACAGGGGGACGGACTGAAGCTTTCTTT.

J is TRBJ2-3 and V is TRBV12-1; TRBD2 is the table's D call, not checked against the DNA. TRBV12-1 represents a pseudogene. The CDR3 spans 16 residues. CDR3 residues: CASSFFTGGRTDTQYF. DNA of the CDR3: TGTGCCAGCAGCTTTTTCACAGGCGGGAGGACAGATACGCAGTATTTT.

The chain links TRBV4-3 to TRBJ2-7; unclear D gene. Germline loops: CDR1 LGHNA, CDR2 YSLEER. The CDR3 has 14 residues. V shed 1 base and J shed 0 bases, with 7 bases lying between them. The CDR3, as DNA: TGCGCCAGCAGCCAAGTACCGGACTCCTACGAGCAGTACTTC. The encoded protein is CASSQVPDSYEQYF.

This chain uses TRBV6-6 with TRBJ1-6; D call uncertain. V lost 4 bases and J lost 8, with 18 bases in between. From germline, CDR1 is MNHNY and CDR2 SVGAGI (reference sequence). This CDR3 region has 16 residues. The chain's CDR3 is CASSLRPGSRDSPLHF. CDR3 nucleotides: TGTGCCAGCAGTTTGAGGCCGGGATCTAGGGATTCACCCCTCCACTTT.

This clone has more than one count but fewer than ten. This chain links TRBV6-1 with TRBJ1-3; D gene unclear. V was clipped by 7 bases and J by 4 bases, with 14 bases between them. The CDR3 extends over 14 amino acids. From germline, CDR1 is MNHNS and CDR2 SASEGT. Here the CDR3 reads CASTQGPGGNTIYF. For the CDR3, the DNA is TGTGCCAGCACCCAAGGCCCTGGGGGAAACACCATATATTTT.

Written as DNA, the CDR3 is TGTGCCAGCCAACCAACGGCAGCTGGAAACACCATATATTTT. The encoded protein is CASQPTAAGNTIYF. This chain connects TRBV18 to TRBJ1-3; D remains ambiguous. Trimming pared 8 bases from V and 2 bases from J, leaving 13 bases between. The germline gives CDR1 KGHSH, CDR2 LQKENI. The CDR3 extends over 14 amino acids.

V is TRBV7-2 and J is TRBJ1-6; D ambiguous. V lost 0 bases to trimming and J lost 12 bases, with 9 bases between them. This CDR3 region has 13 residues. The germline CDR1 and CDR2 sequences are SGHTA and FQGNSA. CDR3 in amino acids: CASSLAHGKPLHF. In DNA form, the CDR3 reads TGTGCCAGCAGCTTAGCGCACGGGAAACCCCTCCACTTT.

The gene calls are TRBV9 and TRBJ2-1; 8 positions match TRBD2. Germline V gene sequence: CDR1 SGDLS, CDR2 YYNGEE. V lost 0 bases to trimming and J lost 7 bases; unmatched junction nucleotides: 6. The CDR3 loop spans 15 amino acids. The CDR3 reads CASSVVAGSWNEQFF. Written as DNA, the CDR3 is TGTGCCAGCAGCGTAGTAGCGGGGAGTTGGAATGAGCAGTTCTTC.

The chain has TRBV6-5 and TRBJ2-1, with 14 bases aligning to TRBD2. Germline CDR1 and CDR2: MNHEY and SVGAGI. This CDR3 has 15 amino acids. J was trimmed by 9 bases and V by 6 bases; bases with no gene match: 7. The CDR3 loop reads CASRTRLAGGREQFF. Written as DNA, the CDR3 is TGTGCCAGCAGGACCAGACTAGCGGGGGGGCGTGAGCAGTTCTTC.

The chain couples TRBV9 to TRBJ2-7; the D gene is possibly TRBD2 (6 bases). Germline V gives CDR1 SGDLS, CDR2 YYNGEE. Trimming removed 4 bases at V and 1 base at J, with 15 bases between. The CDR3 sequence is 15 residues long. Written as DNA, the CDR3 is TGTGCCAGCAGCCGTCTAGCGCGAGGTTCCTACGAGCAGTACTTC. It specifies CASSRLARGSYEQYF.